A selection of T cell receptor beta chains follows, all from one sample in a study of siplizumab effects on memory and regulatory T cells. TCRdb keeps only in-frame clones here, not all; method: immunoSEQ multiplex PCR. This sample has tens of thousands of clones, with 87% found just once. The specimen sequenced was naive CD8+ T cells sorted from blood. These receptors originate from a human donor in good health. The CDR3 runs from the conserved cysteine through the conserved F or W. The D gene is left open where the match is weak. Not all rows give a size; the values are once, few, many and, for expanded clones, a class.

v_gene: TRBV19; abundance: .; d_gene: TRBD2; j_gene: TRBJ2-3; CDR3aa: CASSPVGAGSTDTQYF; CDR3nt: TGTGCCAGTAGTCCTGTGGGAGCGGGGAGCACAGATACGCAGTATTTT
v_gene: TRBV7-9; abundance: .; d_gene: .; j_gene: TRBJ1-4; CDR3aa: CASRAGTNEKLFF; CDR3nt: TGTGCCAGCAGGGCGGGCACTAATGAAAAACTGTTTTTT
v_gene: TRBV7-2; abundance: .; d_gene: .; j_gene: TRBJ2-5; CDR3aa: CASSLGRGGIETQYF; CDR3nt: TGTGCCAGCAGCTTGGGCAGGGGAGGGATTGAGACCCAGTACTTC
v_gene: TRBV7-9; abundance: .; d_gene: .; j_gene: TRBJ1-2; CDR3aa: CASSSGAGKRYGYTF; CDR3nt: TGTGCCAGCAGCTCCGGGGCGGGAAAGAGGTATGGCTACACCTTC
v_gene: TRBV19; abundance: .; d_gene: .; j_gene: TRBJ1-1; CDR3aa: CASSIGDRSTEAFF; CDR3nt: TGTGCCAGTAGTATCGGTGACAGATCAACTGAAGCTTTCTTT
v_gene: TRBV2; abundance: few; d_gene: TRBD2; j_gene: TRBJ2-7; CDR3aa: CASSGGLVIEQYF; CDR3nt: TGTGCCAGCAGTGGAGGACTAGTGATCGAGCAGTACTTC
v_gene: TRBV4-1; abundance: .; d_gene: TRBD2; j_gene: TRBJ2-5; CDR3aa: CASSQDGIGAGGQETQYF; CDR3nt: TGCGCCAGCAGCCAAGATGGGATAGGGGCGGGGGGACAAGAGACCCAGTACTTC
v_gene: TRBV7-9; abundance: .; d_gene: .; j_gene: TRBJ1-4; CDR3aa: CASSHSPLTRAATNEKLFF; CDR3nt: TGTGCCAGCAGCCATAGCCCCCTGACTCGTGCAGCAACTAATGAAAAACTGTTTTTT
v_gene: TRBV5-1; abundance: .; d_gene: TRBD2; j_gene: TRBJ2-5; CDR3aa: CASSLTSGLQETQYF; CDR3nt: TGCGCCAGCAGCCTGACTAGCGGGCTCCAAGAGACCCAGTACTTC
v_gene: TRBV4-2; abundance: .; d_gene: TRBD1; j_gene: TRBJ2-7; CDR3aa: CASSQERRGQGAYEQYF; CDR3nt: TGTGCCAGCAGCCAAGAAAGGAGGGGACAGGGGGCCTACGAGCAGTACTTC
v_gene: TRBV6-6; abundance: .; d_gene: .; j_gene: TRBJ1-5; CDR3aa: CASQLGVYSNQPQHF; CDR3nt: TGTGCCAGCCAACTCGGAGTGTATAGCAATCAGCCCCAGCATTTT
v_gene: TRBV7-9; abundance: .; d_gene: .; j_gene: TRBJ2-7; CDR3aa: CASSLVPRGSEQYF; CDR3nt: TGTGCCAGCAGCTTAGTTCCCAGGGGAAGCGAGCAGTACTTC
v_gene: TRBV19; abundance: few; d_gene: TRBD2; j_gene: TRBJ2-7; CDR3aa: CASSALAGRNEQYF; CDR3nt: TGTGCCAGTAGTGCACTAGCGGGACGAAACGAGCAGTACTTC
v_gene: TRBV7-2; abundance: .; d_gene: .; j_gene: TRBJ1-2; CDR3aa: CASSPRDLGGYGYTF; CDR3nt: TGTGCCAGCAGCCCCCGGGACCTCGGGGGCTATGGCTACACCTTC
v_gene: TRBV27; abundance: .; d_gene: .; j_gene: TRBJ2-7; CDR3aa: CASSFLGQDSEQYF; CDR3nt: TGTGCCAGCAGTTTTTTGGGACAAGACTCCGAGCAGTACTTC
v_gene: TRBV7-9; abundance: .; d_gene: TRBD1; j_gene: TRBJ2-5; CDR3aa: CASSLQRGQEETQYF; CDR3nt: TGTGCCAGCAGCTTACAGAGGGGGCAGGAGGAGACCCAGTACTTC
v_gene: TRBV27; abundance: .; d_gene: TRBD1; j_gene: TRBJ2-1; CDR3aa: CASRPQTGGSYNEQFF; CDR3nt: TGTGCCAGCAGACCCCAGACAGGGGGCTCCTACAATGAGCAGTTCTTC
v_gene: TRBV7-9; abundance: .; d_gene: .; j_gene: TRBJ2-1; CDR3aa: CASSPLWGGASYNEQFF; CDR3nt: TGTGCCAGCAGCCCCCTATGGGGGGGGGCGTCCTACAATGAGCAGTTCTTC
v_gene: TRBV5-6; abundance: .; d_gene: .; j_gene: TRBJ1-5; CDR3aa: CASSPGGLSNQPQHF; CDR3nt: TGTGCCAGCAGCCCAGGCGGCTTAAGCAATCAGCCCCAGCATTTT
v_gene: TRBV7-9; abundance: .; d_gene: .; j_gene: TRBJ1-1; CDR3aa: CASRGSLNTEAFF; CDR3nt: TGTGCCAGCAGGGGGAGTTTGAACACTGAAGCTTTCTTT
v_gene: TRBV19; abundance: .; d_gene: .; j_gene: TRBJ2-7; CDR3aa: CASSMGGGTYEQYF; CDR3nt: TGTGCCAGTAGCATGGGCGGGGGCACCTACGAGCAGTACTTC
v_gene: TRBV5-4; abundance: .; d_gene: TRBD2; j_gene: TRBJ2-5; CDR3aa: CASSFGLAEETQYF; CDR3nt: TGTGCCAGCAGCTTTGGACTAGCGGAAGAGACCCAGTACTTC
v_gene: TRBV29-1; abundance: once; d_gene: .; j_gene: TRBJ2-2; CDR3aa: CSVERGLDGELFF; CDR3nt: TGCAGCGTTGAACGGGGTCTGGACGGGGAGCTGTTTTTT
v_gene: TRBV5-1; abundance: .; d_gene: .; j_gene: TRBJ1-4; CDR3aa: CASSFDSEVNEKLFF; CDR3nt: TGCGCCAGCAGCTTTGACAGCGAAGTTAATGAAAAACTGTTTTTT
v_gene: TRBV9; abundance: .; d_gene: .; j_gene: TRBJ2-6; CDR3aa: CASSPYPGGPSGANVLTF; CDR3nt: TGTGCCAGCAGCCCGTACCCCGGGGGCCCCTCTGGGGCCAACGTCCTGACTTTC
v_gene: TRBV4-2; abundance: once; d_gene: TRBD1; j_gene: TRBJ1-6; CDR3aa: CASSEIPGQSNSPLHF; CDR3nt: TGTGCCAGCAGTGAAATTCCGGGACAGTCTAATTCACCCCTCCACTTT
v_gene: TRBV4-1; abundance: once; d_gene: .; j_gene: TRBJ2-3; CDR3aa: CASSQGGAWADTQYF; CDR3nt: TGCGCCAGCAGCCAAGGGGGGGCCTGGGCAGATACGCAGTATTTT
v_gene: TRBV7-2; abundance: .; d_gene: .; j_gene: TRBJ2-3; CDR3aa: CASTPGTYKYF; CDR3nt: TGTGCCAGCACCCCCGGGACATACAAGTATTTT
v_gene: TRBV4-2; abundance: .; d_gene: .; j_gene: TRBJ1-3; CDR3aa: CASSQGQSWGNTIYF; CDR3nt: TGTGCCAGCAGCCAGGGACAATCTTGGGGGAACACCATATATTTT
v_gene: TRBV27; abundance: .; d_gene: TRBD1; j_gene: TRBJ1-1; CDR3aa: CASSPRDRSNTEAFF; CDR3nt: TGTGCCAGCAGTCCCCGGGACAGATCGAACACTGAAGCTTTCTTT
v_gene: TRBV19; abundance: few; d_gene: .; j_gene: TRBJ1-1; CDR3aa: CASSSGNTEAFF; CDR3nt: TGTGCCAGTAGTTCGGGGAACACTGAAGCTTTCTTT
v_gene: TRBV11-2; abundance: .; d_gene: TRBD1; j_gene: TRBJ1-2; CDR3aa: CASSPAGTGDYGYTF; CDR3nt: TGTGCCAGCAGCCCCGCCGGGACAGGGGACTATGGCTACACCTTC
v_gene: TRBV7-9; abundance: .; d_gene: .; j_gene: TRBJ1-3; CDR3aa: CASSFRSSGNTIYF; CDR3nt: TGTGCCAGCAGCTTCCGGAGCTCTGGAAACACCATATATTTT
v_gene: TRBV6-6; abundance: .; d_gene: .; j_gene: TRBJ2-3; CDR3aa: CASSYESYGPTDTQYF; CDR3nt: TGTGCCAGCAGTTACGAATCGTATGGGCCCACAGATACGCAGTATTTT
v_gene: TRBV7-9; abundance: .; d_gene: .; j_gene: TRBJ1-1; CDR3aa: CASSFPASMNTEAFF; CDR3nt: TGTGCCAGCAGCTTCCCGGCAAGCATGAACACTGAAGCTTTCTTT
v_gene: TRBV9; abundance: .; d_gene: TRBD1; j_gene: TRBJ2-2; CDR3aa: CASSVTGTGENTGELFF; CDR3nt: TGTGCCAGCAGCGTAACCGGAACAGGGGAGAACACCGGGGAGCTGTTTTTT
v_gene: TRBV6-5; abundance: .; d_gene: .; j_gene: TRBJ2-7; CDR3aa: CASSSRWTYEQYF; CDR3nt: TGTGCCAGCAGTTCGCGATGGACCTACGAGCAGTACTTC
v_gene: TRBV6-5; abundance: .; d_gene: TRBD1; j_gene: TRBJ1-2; CDR3aa: CASTWTGGASGYTF; CDR3nt: TGTGCCAGCACCTGGACAGGGGGCGCCTCTGGCTACACCTTC
v_gene: TRBV11-2; abundance: .; d_gene: .; j_gene: TRBJ2-1; CDR3aa: CASSLEAYNEQFF; CDR3nt: TGTGCCAGCAGCTTAGAGGCGTACAATGAGCAGTTCTTC
v_gene: TRBV19; abundance: .; d_gene: TRBD2; j_gene: TRBJ2-1; CDR3aa: CASSELAGGYNEQFF; CDR3nt: TGTGCCAGTAGTGAACTAGCGGGAGGATACAATGAGCAGTTCTTC
v_gene: TRBV7-9; abundance: once; d_gene: .; j_gene: TRBJ2-3; CDR3aa: CASSSRTDSVTQYF; CDR3nt: TGTGCCAGCAGCTCACGGACGGACTCAGTTACGCAGTATTTT
v_gene: TRBV27; abundance: .; d_gene: TRBD2; j_gene: TRBJ2-5; CDR3aa: CASSTTSGSGETQYF; CDR3nt: TGTGCCAGCAGCACGACTAGCGGGAGCGGGGAGACCCAGTACTTC
v_gene: TRBV13; abundance: .; d_gene: .; j_gene: TRBJ2-5; CDR3aa: CASSPKAEETQYF; CDR3nt: TGTGCCAGCAGCCCGAAAGCTGAAGAGACCCAGTACTTC
v_gene: TRBV4-1; abundance: .; d_gene: .; j_gene: TRBJ2-2; CDR3aa: CASSQVQGGTGELFF; CDR3nt: TGCGCCAGCAGCCAAGTTCAGGGGGGCACCGGGGAGCTGTTTTTT
v_gene: TRBV6-4; abundance: .; d_gene: .; j_gene: TRBJ1-1; CDR3aa: CASSATPDGNTEAFF; CDR3nt: TGTGCCAGCAGCGCTACTCCGGACGGGAACACTGAAGCTTTCTTT
v_gene: TRBV6-6; abundance: .; d_gene: .; j_gene: TRBJ2-7; CDR3aa: CASSYFGQEVSYEQYF; CDR3nt: TGTGCCAGCAGTTACTTCGGGCAGGAGGTCTCCTACGAGCAGTACTTC
v_gene: TRBV7-9; abundance: .; d_gene: .; j_gene: TRBJ2-7; CDR3aa: CASSQTDGSYEQYF; CDR3nt: TGTGCCAGCAGCCAGACCGACGGATCCTACGAGCAGTACTTC
v_gene: TRBV7-2; abundance: .; d_gene: .; j_gene: TRBJ2-7; CDR3aa: CASSPTWGDSYEQYF; CDR3nt: TGTGCCAGCAGCCCAACTTGGGGCGACAGCTACGAGCAGTACTTC
v_gene: TRBV7-9; abundance: few; d_gene: .; j_gene: TRBJ2-7; CDR3aa: CASSPRVPTYEQYF; CDR3nt: TGTGCCAGCAGCCCCAGGGTTCCCACGTACGAGCAGTACTTC
v_gene: TRBV6-5; abundance: .; d_gene: .; j_gene: TRBJ1-5; CDR3aa: CASSTGGGNQPQHF; CDR3nt: TGTGCCAGCAGTACGGGAGGGGGCAATCAGCCCCAGCATTTT
v_gene: TRBV4-1; abundance: few; d_gene: TRBD1; j_gene: TRBJ1-1; CDR3aa: CASSDRGTEAFF; CDR3nt: TGCGCCAGCAGTGACAGGGGCACTGAAGCTTTCTTT
v_gene: TRBV19; abundance: .; d_gene: TRBD2; j_gene: TRBJ2-1; CDR3aa: CASSQTSGSSYNEQFF; CDR3nt: TGTGCCAGTAGTCAAACTAGCGGAAGCTCCTACAATGAGCAGTTCTTC
v_gene: TRBV5-1; abundance: .; d_gene: TRBD2; j_gene: TRBJ2-3; CDR3aa: CASSWTSGKSDTQYF; CDR3nt: TGCGCCAGCAGCTGGACTAGCGGGAAGTCAGATACGCAGTATTTT
v_gene: TRBV5-6; abundance: .; d_gene: .; j_gene: TRBJ2-7; CDR3aa: CASSFPGSNYEQYF; CDR3nt: TGTGCCAGCAGCTTCCCGGGATCGAACTACGAGCAGTACTTC
v_gene: TRBV7-9; abundance: .; d_gene: TRBD2; j_gene: TRBJ2-7; CDR3aa: CASSLVRVAGSYEQYF; CDR3nt: TGTGCCAGCAGCTTAGTACGGGTAGCGGGGAGTTACGAGCAGTACTTC
v_gene: TRBV6-5; abundance: .; d_gene: TRBD1; j_gene: TRBJ1-6; CDR3aa: CASSQTGGVGSPLHF; CDR3nt: TGTGCCAGCAGCCAGACAGGGGGCGTAGGGTCACCCCTCCACTTT
v_gene: TRBV19; abundance: few; d_gene: .; j_gene: TRBJ1-5; CDR3aa: CASSIGDQPQHF; CDR3nt: TGTGCCAGTAGTATAGGGGATCAGCCCCAGCATTTT